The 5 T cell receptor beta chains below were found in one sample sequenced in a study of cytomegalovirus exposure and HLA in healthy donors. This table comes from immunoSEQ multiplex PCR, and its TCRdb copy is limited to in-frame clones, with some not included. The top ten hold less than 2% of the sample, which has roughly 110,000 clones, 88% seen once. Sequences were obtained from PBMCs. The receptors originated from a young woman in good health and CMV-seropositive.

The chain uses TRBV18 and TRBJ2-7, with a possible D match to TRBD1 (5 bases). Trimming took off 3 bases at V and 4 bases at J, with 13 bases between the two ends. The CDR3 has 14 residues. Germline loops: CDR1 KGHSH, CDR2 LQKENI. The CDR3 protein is CASSPATESYEQYF. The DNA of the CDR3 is TGTGCCAGCTCACCGGCGACAGAGAGTTACGAGCAGTACTTC.

In DNA, the CDR3 is TGTGCCAGCAGCTGGTTAGCAGGGGGCTACACCTTC. Translated: CASSWLAGGYTF. The rearrangement uses TRBV5-6 and TRBJ1-2; a possible D gene is TRBD1 (5 bases). Trimming removed 3 bases at V and 8 bases at J, with 11 bases between. Germline lookup yields CDR1 SGHDT and CDR2 YYEEEE. This CDR3 spans 12 amino acids.

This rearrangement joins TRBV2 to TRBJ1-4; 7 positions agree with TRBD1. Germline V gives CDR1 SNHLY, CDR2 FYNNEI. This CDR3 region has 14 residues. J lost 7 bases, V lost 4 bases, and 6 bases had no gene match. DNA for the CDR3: TGTGCCAGCAGTGCCAACAGGGGTGGTGAAAAACTGTTTTTT. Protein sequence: CASSANRGGEKLFF.

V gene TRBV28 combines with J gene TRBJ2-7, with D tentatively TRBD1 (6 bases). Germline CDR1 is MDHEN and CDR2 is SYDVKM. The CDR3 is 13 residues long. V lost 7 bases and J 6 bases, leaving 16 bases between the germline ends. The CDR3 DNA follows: TGTGCCAGCAATTTCAGGGGTCTAGGCGAGCAGTACTTC. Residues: CASNFRGLGEQYF.

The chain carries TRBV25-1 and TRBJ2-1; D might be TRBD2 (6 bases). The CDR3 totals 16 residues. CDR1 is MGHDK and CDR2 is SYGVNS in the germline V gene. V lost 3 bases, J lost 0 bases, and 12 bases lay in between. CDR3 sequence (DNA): TGTGCCAGCAGTGAGGGACTTCCGAGCTCCTACAATGAGCAGTTCTTC. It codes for CASSEGLPSSYNEQFF.